The 16 T cell receptor beta chains presented below share a single source sample, sequenced in a study of cytomegalovirus exposure and HLA in healthy donors. A multiplex PCR was run with 60 Vbeta primers and 13 Jbeta primers. Measured with immunoSEQ multiplex PCR; TCRdb has only the in-frame clones, and not every one. This sample has tens of thousands of clones, with approximately 80% found just once. Sequenced sample: PBMCs. Receptor source: a woman in her 30s in good health and CMV-seronegative.

The V gene is TRBV21-1, the J gene TRBJ1-1. TRBV21-1 is assigned pseudogene status. CDR3 length: 14 residues. As DNA, the CDR3 is TGTGCCAGCAGCAAAGATCCCCCTAACACTGAAGCTTTCTTT. This codes for CASSKDPPNTEAFF.

The chain's CDR3 is CSVRTFYEQYF. The CDR3 coding sequence is TGCAGCGTGCGGACTTTTTACGAGCAGTACTTC. The chain couples TRBV29-1 to TRBJ2-7; tentative D call: TRBD2 (5 bases). V was pared by 6 bases and J by 4 bases, with 10 bases between. Germline V gene data show CDR1 as SQVTM and CDR2 as ANQGSEA. The CDR3 consists of 11 residues.

This sequence joins TRBV7-9 and TRBJ2-5, with a weak D call TRBD2 (5 bases). The CDR3 is 15 amino acids. Trimming cost V 1 base and J 4 bases, with 13 bases left between them. Germline V gene data show CDR1 as SEHNR and CDR2 as FQNEAQ (reference sequence). Here the CDR3 reads CASSLELLAGETQYF. The CDR3 DNA reads as TGTGCCAGCAGCTTAGAACTGCTAGCCGGAGAGACCCAGTACTTC.

The table lists this clone with a count of one. The rearrangement joins TRBV30 to TRBJ1-1; 7 bases map to TRBD1. Germline values: CDR1 GTSNPN, CDR2 SVGIG (reference sequence). CDR3 length equals 16 residues. The V segment lost 2 bases and the J segment 1 base; nucleotides outside the gene matches: 10. The CDR3 DNA reads as TGTGCCTGGAGTCTCCCCTTACAGGGGCGGAACACTGAAGCTTTCTTT. This gives the protein CAWSLPLQGRNTEAFF. Full variable domain (missing parts from reference TRBV30 and TRBJ1-1): SQTIHQWPATLVQPVGSPLSLECTVEGTSNPNLYWYRQAAGRGLQLLFYSVGIGQISSEVPQNLSASRPQDRQFILSSKKLLLSDSGFYLCAWSLPLQGRNTEAFFGQGTRLTVV.

This clone was seen a single time. The rearrangement joins TRBV2 to TRBJ1-2; D ambiguous. Germline lookup yields CDR1 SNHLY and CDR2 FYNNEI. This CDR3 has 14 residues. Trimming shortened V by 1 base and J by 8 bases, and 14 bases separated the two germline ends. Written as DNA, the CDR3 is TGTGCCAGCAGTGAAGTCCGGGCCGGAGGAGGCTACACCTTC. Amino acid sequence: CASSEVRAGGGYTF.

This chain joins TRBV28 and TRBJ1-4; D is ambiguous. The CDR3 sequence is 15 residues long. The ends were cut back, 1 base at V and 8 bases at J, with 14 bases in the middle. Germline CDR1 MDHEN, CDR2 SYDVKM. The DNA for the CDR3 is TGTGCCAGCAGTTTATTTTCAGGTGGCGAGGAAAAACTGTTTTTT. Translated: CASSLFSGGEEKLFF. The full variable domain, completed using reference TRBV28 and TRBJ1-4, is DVKVTQSSRYLVKRTGEKVFLECVQDMDHENMFWYRQDPGLGLRLIYFSYDVKMKEKGDIPEGYSVSREKKERFSLILESASTNQTSMYLCASSLFSGGEEKLFFGSGTQLSVL.

J is TRBJ2-3 and V is TRBV5-4; 9 bases are shared with TRBD1. The CDR3 spans 16 residues. Unmatched junction bases numbered 11, after V lost 6 bases and J lost 3 bases. Per germline, CDR1 SGHNT and CDR2 YYREEE (reference sequence). CDR3 loop: CASTGPGTGRTDTQYF. In DNA form, the CDR3 reads TGTGCCAGCACCGGACCGGGGACAGGGAGGACAGATACGCAGTATTTT. Using reference TRBV5-4 and TRBJ2-3 for the parts outside the CDR3, the full variable domain is ETGVTQSPTHLIKTRGQQVTLRCSSQSGHNTVSWYQQALGQGPQFIFQYYREEENGRGNFPPRFSGLQFPNYSSELNVNALELDDSALYLCASTGPGTGRTDTQYFGPGTRLTVL.

The rearrangement links TRBV7-8 to TRBJ2-6, with D perhaps matching TRBD1 (6 bases). The CDR3 totals 18 residues. Germline-derived CDR1 and CDR2 are SGHVS and FQNEAQ. V lost 5 bases to trimming and J lost 0 bases, with 17 bases between them. The CDR3 protein is CASSDTGSLSSGANVLTF. The CDR3 DNA follows: TGTGCCAGCAGCGATACAGGGTCCCTAAGCTCTGGGGCCAACGTCCTGACTTTC.

The V call is TRBV9, the J call TRBJ1-3; D gene ambiguous. Germline loops: CDR1 SGDLS, CDR2 YYNGEE. The V end was cut by 7 bases, the J end by 0 bases, with 14 bases between. CDR3 size: 15 residues. Here the CDR3 DNA reads TGTGCCAGCGGAACTCAGGTTAACTCTGGAAACACCATATATTTT. This sequence encodes CASGTQVNSGNTIYF.

This chain connects TRBV11-3 to TRBJ1-2; TRBD1 aligns across 9 bases. V shed 4 bases, J shed 6 bases, and the junction held 9 bases outside the gene matches. The CDR3 totals 15 residues. The germline gives CDR1 SGHNT, CDR2 YENEEA. CDR3 protein: CASSSGTGRGDGYTF. For the CDR3, the DNA is TGTGCCAGCAGCTCCGGGACAGGGAGAGGAGATGGCTACACCTTC.

The chain couples TRBV6-1 to TRBJ1-2, with a possible D match to TRBD1 (5 bases). The CDR3 is made up of 14 amino acids. The germline V gene encodes CDR1 MNHNS and CDR2 SASEGT. V was pared by 1 base and J by 9 bases, with 15 bases between. CDR3 protein: CASSEDVRGRSYTF. The DNA of the CDR3 is TGTGCCAGCAGTGAAGACGTTCGGGGGAGGAGCTACACCTTC.

V gene TRBV6-5 combines with J gene TRBJ2-2, with 11 positions matching TRBD1. Germline V gene sequence: CDR1 MNHEY, CDR2 SVGAGI. V was pared by 4 bases and J by 6 bases, with 4 bases of the junction left unmatched. The CDR3 length is 15 residues. The CDR3 nucleotides read TGTGCCAGCAGTTTCCGGGACAGGGGGTCCGGGGAGCTGTTTTTT. Its translation: CASSFRDRGSGELFF.

This clone appeared once. V gene TRBV7-9 combines with J gene TRBJ1-2; D is uncertain. Trimming took 5 bases from V and 1 from J, leaving 8 bases between them. The CDR3 length is 13 residues. Germline assignment: CDR1 SEHNR and CDR2 FQNEAQ (reference sequence). This CDR3 reads CASSTRDNYGYTF. CDR3 in DNA: TGTGCCAGCAGCACCCGGGATAACTATGGCTACACCTTC.

The chain uses TRBV5-1 and TRBJ1-1; TRBD1 matches 8 bases. Germline V gene lookup returns CDR1 SGHRS and CDR2 YFSETQ. This CDR3 contains 17 residues. Unmatched junction bases numbered 8, after V lost 0 bases and J lost 1 base. CDR3 region: CASSLEGRGRGNTEAFF. In nucleotides, the CDR3 is TGCGCCAGCAGCTTGGAGGGCAGGGGGCGTGGGAACACTGAAGCTTTCTTT.

The rearrangement links TRBV7-6 to TRBJ2-1, with 8 bases that match TRBD2. After removal of 8 bases from V and 6 bases from J, the junction contained 15 bases not matched to a gene. This CDR3 contains 16 residues. Germline CDR1 reads SGHVS; CDR2 reads FNYEAQ. The CDR3 nucleotides read TGTGCCAGCCACGACGCCCAGCGGGGGCCTTTCAATGAGCAGTTCTTC. Protein: CASHDAQRGPFNEQFF.

This chain connects TRBV11-2 to TRBJ1-5, with TRBD1 matching over 7 bases. V was clipped by 5 bases and J by 2 bases; unmatched bases: 6. The CDR3 extends over 15 amino acids. CDR1 and CDR2 (germline): SGHAT, FQNNGV. The CDR3 here is CASSRGQAGNQPQHF. The CDR3 nucleotides read TGTGCCAGCAGCCGTGGACAGGCCGGCAATCAGCCCCAGCATTTT.